Below are 22 T cell receptor beta chains sequenced from a single sample in a study of T-cell reconstitution after alpha-beta-depleted transplantation in children. The TCRbeta library incorporated unique molecular identifiers. In TCRdb, the PCR reads were re-called with MiXCR into one record per CDR3 protein. Of 440,000 or so distinct CDR3 sequences in the sample, roughly two fifths were seen once. The specimen comprised PBMCs, sampled before TCRalphabeta/CD19-depleted stem cell transplant. These receptors were obtained from a girl aged 2-10 years with aplastic anemia, due to receive a stem cell transplant.

This rearrangement joins TRBV5-1 to TRBJ2-5; possibly TRBD2 for D (5 bases). The CDR3 covers 15 residues. V gave up 7 bases and J gave up 4 bases, with 20 bases separating them. Germline assignment: CDR1 SGHRS and CDR2 YFSETQ. CDR3 DNA sequence: TGCGCCAGCCTTGATCATGGCGGGCCCCGAGAGACCCAGTACTTC. Protein sequence: CASLDHGGPRETQYF. Looking up the rest from reference TRBV5-1 and TRBJ2-5 gives the full variable domain: KAGVTQTPRYLIKTRGQQVTLSCSPISGHRSVSWYQQTPGQGLQFLFEYFSETQRNKGNFPGRFSGRQFSNSRSEMNVSTLELGDSALYLCASLDHGGPRETQYFGPGTRLLVL.

The chain links TRBV20-1 to TRBJ1-1, with D uncertain. The germline gives CDR1 DFQATT, CDR2 SNEGSKA (reference sequence). The CDR3 sequence is 11 residues long. DNA of the CDR3: TGCACCCGGAAGCAGAACACTGAAGCTTTCTTT. Its protein product is CTRKQNTEAFF.

In its sample, this clonotype was seen a few times. The rearrangement links TRBV12-3 or TRBV12-4 to TRBJ2-1; TRBD2 agrees at 7 bases. CDR3 length equals 16 residues. The V gene end was trimmed by 3 bases and the J gene end by 0 bases; junction bases not matched to a gene: 5. CDR3 sequence reads: CASSFGGGGSYNEQFF. The DNA of the CDR3 is TGTGCCAGCAGTTTCGGTGGGGGGGGCTCCTACAATGAGCAGTTCTTC.

This clonotype was observed a few times. V and J are TRBV11-1 and TRBJ2-1, with TRBD1 matching 8 bases. In germline, CDR1 is SGHAT, CDR2 FQDESV (reference sequence). J was trimmed by 3 bases and V by 4 bases; bases with no gene match: 8. The CDR3 is 16 residues long. CDR3 sequence (DNA): TGTGCCAGCAGCTCCCGGGAAGGACAGGGCTACAATGAGCAGTTCTTC. The encoded protein is CASSSREGQGYNEQFF. Full variable domain (rest looked up from reference TRBV11-1 and TRBJ2-1): EAEVAQSPRYKITEKSQAVAFWCDPISGHATLYWYRQILGQGPELLVQFQDESVVDDSQLPKDRFSAERLKGVDSTLKIQPAELGDSAMYLCASSSREGQGYNEQFFGPGTRLTVL.

The rearrangement links TRBV7-2 to TRBJ2-2, with 8 bases lining up with TRBD2. The CDR3 is 16 amino acids. The germline V gene has CDR1 SGHTA and CDR2 FQGNSA. V trimming: 5 bases; J trimming: 2 bases; junction bases outside the gene matches: 7. The CDR3 coding sequence is TGTGCCAGCAGCGGGGGCGGGGGGCTAAACACCGGGGAGCTGTTTTTT. Translating gives CASSGGGGLNTGELFF.

The V call is TRBV20-1, the J call TRBJ1-5, with a tentative D call TRBD1 (6 bases). Between the trimmed V and J ends, which lost 0 bases and 3 bases, there was a span of 12 bases. CDR3 length equals 15 residues. Germline values: CDR1 DFQATT, CDR2 SNEGSKA (reference sequence). The CDR3 sequence is CSARDHGQLNQPQHF. In nucleotides, the CDR3 is TGCAGTGCTAGAGATCATGGACAGCTCAATCAGCCCCAGCATTTT.

The chain uses TRBV29-1 and TRBJ2-1; no definite D call. Germline CDR1 reads SQVTM; CDR2 reads ANQGSEA. The CDR3 extends over 15 amino acids. V was shortened by 0 bases and J by 0 bases, with 9 bases between the two germline ends. CDR3 protein: CSVEEVGSSYNEQFF. The CDR3 bases are TGCAGCGTTGAAGAAGTGGGAAGCTCCTACAATGAGCAGTTCTTC.

This clonotype was counted between two and nine times. The chain is built from TRBV28 and TRBJ2-7, with D perhaps assigned TRBD1 or TRBD2 (5 bases each). The CDR3 is 12 amino acids. V shed 7 bases and J shed 12 bases, with 19 bases lying between them. In germline, CDR1 is MDHEN, CDR2 SYDVKM. CDR3 DNA: TGTGCCAGCACTACCGGGACCTTCAAGCGGTACTTC. Its protein is CASTTGTFKRYF. The full variable domain, in which reference TRBV28 and TRBJ2-7 provide the parts outside the CDR3, is DVKVTQSSRYLVKRTGEKVFLECVQDMDHENMFWYRQDPGLGLRLIYFSYDVKMKEKGDIPEGYSVSREKKERFSLILESASTNQTSMYLCASTTGTFKRYFGPGTRLTVT.

Only one count was recorded for this clonotype. The V call is TRBV5-6, the J call TRBJ2-7; D call uncertain. There are 11 residues in the CDR3. The V gene's germline CDR1 is SGHDT and CDR2 YYEEEE. Trimming removed 2 bases from V and 7 bases from J, with 7 bases in between. CDR3 protein: CASSFGLEQYF. The CDR3, as DNA: TGTGCCAGCAGCTTTGGTTTGGAGCAGTACTTC.

The genes are TRBV27 and TRBJ2-2, with a possible D match to TRBD2 (5 bases). The V end lost 9 bases, the J end lost 4 bases, and 9 bases lay between the germline ends. This CDR3 is 12 amino acids long. CDR1 is MNHEY and CDR2 is SMNVEV in the germline V gene (reference sequence). The CDR3 region is CASRRRTGELFF. The CDR3 DNA reads TGTGCCAGTAGGAGGCGCACCGGGGAGCTGTTTTTT.

The chain employs TRBV29-1 and TRBJ1-2; D uncertain. This CDR3 spans 18 amino acids. Trimming removed 3 bases from V and 0 bases from J, with 23 bases in between. Germline V lookup: CDR1 SQVTM, CDR2 ANQGSEA. CDR3 sequence: CSVDLGLSRPKANYGYTF. CDR3 DNA sequence: TGCAGCGTTGATTTGGGGTTATCAAGACCGAAAGCTAACTATGGCTACACCTTC.

The chain links TRBV20-1 to TRBJ2-7; 7 positions agree with TRBD2. CDR1 DFQATT and CDR2 SNEGSKA come from the germline V gene (reference sequence). Trimming at V came to 0 bases and at J to 1 base, leaving 6 bases not matched to a gene. This CDR3 is 15 amino acids long. In nucleotides, the CDR3 is TGCAGTGCTAGAGATCCACCGGGAGGTTCCTACGAGCAGTACTTC. This sequence encodes CSARDPPGGSYEQYF.

This clonotype came up many times. The chain has TRBV5-1 and TRBJ2-1, with a weak D call TRBD2 (6 bases). Germline V CDR1 and CDR2: SGHRS, YFSETQ. The V and J ends lost 4 bases and 9 bases respectively, with 11 bases between them. The CDR3 runs to 12 residues. Here the CDR3 DNA reads TGCGCCAGCAGCCCGACTAGTGCTGAGCAGTTCTTC. This encodes CASSPTSAEQFF. Together with reference TRBV5-1 and TRBJ2-1, the CDR3 gives the full variable domain: KAGVTQTPRYLIKTRGQQVTLSCSPISGHRSVSWYQQTPGQGLQFLFEYFSETQRNKGNFPGRFSGRQFSNSRSEMNVSTLELGDSALYLCASSPTSAEQFFGPGTRLTVL.

V and J are TRBV30 and TRBJ2-6; TRBD2 is a possible D gene (5 bases). Per germline, CDR1 GTSNPN and CDR2 SVGIG (reference sequence). The CDR3 loop spans 15 amino acids. Trimming left V 8 bases short and J 0 bases short, with 14 bases between. CDR3 in DNA: TGTGCCACTAGGACGTACAGCTCTGGGGCCAACGTCCTGACTTTC. Translating gives CATRTYSSGANVLTF.

This clonotype was seen many times. V usage is TRBV20-1 and J usage is TRBJ2-1; 9 bases line up with TRBD1. CDR1 and CDR2 from the germline V gene are DFQATT and SNEGSKA (reference sequence). The J segment lost 1 base and the V segment lost 6 bases, leaving 7 bases of the junction unmatched. This CDR3 region has 15 residues. DNA for the CDR3: TGCAGTGCATACCCGGGACAGGGTTCCTACAATGAGCAGTTCTTC. Protein product: CSAYPGQGSYNEQFF.

The rearrangement links TRBV28 to TRBJ2-2; 10 bases match TRBD2. After removal of 4 bases from V and 7 bases from J, the junction contained 6 bases not matched to a gene. In germline, CDR1 is MDHEN, CDR2 SYDVKM. The CDR3 is 15 amino acids. DNA for the CDR3: TGTGCCAGCAGTTCCGGTAGCGGGAGGATCGGGGAGCTGTTTTTT. This translates into CASSSGSGRIGELFF. Full variable domain (outside the CDR3, taken from reference TRBV28 and TRBJ2-2): DVKVTQSSRYLVKRTGEKVFLECVQDMDHENMFWYRQDPGLGLRLIYFSYDVKMKEKGDIPEGYSVSREKKERFSLILESASTNQTSMYLCASSSGSGRIGELFFGEGSRLTVL.

V gene TRBV9 combines with J gene TRBJ2-7; D is possibly TRBD1 or TRBD2 (5 bases each). V lost 5 bases and J lost 5, with 17 bases in between. Germline assignment: CDR1 SGDLS and CDR2 YYNGEE. The CDR3 covers 14 residues. The CDR3 region is CASSPAGRVDEQYF. For the CDR3, the DNA is TGTGCCAGCAGTCCGGCGGGCAGGGTTGACGAGCAGTACTTC.

The gene calls are TRBV7-9 and TRBJ1-1; TRBD1 is a possible D gene (6 bases). The CDR3 totals 11 residues. Trimming removed 6 bases at V and 5 bases at J, with 7 bases between. The germline V gene has CDR1 SEHNR and CDR2 FQNEAQ (reference sequence). The CDR3 DNA follows: TGTGCCAGCAGAAGGGGGACTGAAGCTTTCTTT. This codes for CASRRGTEAFF.

The chain uses TRBV11-2 and TRBJ1-1; D is unresolved. There are 12 residues in the CDR3. The germline gives CDR1 SGHAT, CDR2 FQNNGV. V lost 3 bases to trimming and J lost 11 bases, with 13 bases between them. CDR3 nucleotides: TGTGCCAGCAGCTTGGAGCTTTATGTCGCTTTCTTT. Its translation is CASSLELYVAFF.

The chain is built from TRBV6-5 and TRBJ2-3, with D perhaps TRBD2 (5 bases). This CDR3 has 15 residues. From germline, CDR1 is MNHEY and CDR2 SVGAGI. V was shortened by 3 bases and J by 4 bases, with 14 bases between the two germline ends. DNA for the CDR3: TGTGCCAGCAGTTATATAGCGCCGCGGGCAGATACGCAGTATTTT. Translating gives CASSYIAPRADTQYF.

As DNA, the CDR3 is TGCGCCAGCAGCCAAGAGGGGGGGTACCAAGAGACCCAGTACTTC. Translating gives CASSQEGGYQETQYF. The rearrangement joins TRBV4-1 to TRBJ2-5; 7 bases fit TRBD2. The V segment lost 0 bases and the J segment 0 bases; nucleotides outside the gene matches: 1. The CDR3 is 15 residues long. The germline V gene has CDR1 MGHRA and CDR2 YSYEKL.

This clonotype was detected ten times or more. Here the CDR3 reads CASSQDGDPRSEKLFF. CDR3 coding DNA: TGCGCCAGCAGCCAAGATGGGGACCCTCGGAGTGAAAAACTGTTTTTT. The chain has TRBV4-1 and TRBJ1-4; TRBD1 might be the D (5 bases). This CDR3 is built from 16 residues. Germline V CDR1 and CDR2: MGHRA, YSYEKL. V lost 0 bases and J lost 7, with 15 bases in between.